Shown below are 4 T cell receptor beta chains from a single sample sequenced in a study of early T cells in non-severe SARS-CoV-2 infection. TCRdb re-derived calls from the 5' RACE reads in MiXCR, one entry per CDR3 protein. The sample has tens of thousands of distinct CDR3 sequences; 9.5% to 15% are singletons. The sequenced sample consisted of whole blood. All receptors derive from an adult who was a healthcare worker with PCR-confirmed SARS-CoV-2 infection or an uninfected control (not recorded which).

This clonotype was found a few times. This chain connects TRBV6-1 to TRBJ2-7; D is undetermined. The germline CDR1 and CDR2 sequences are MNHNS and SASEGT. Trimming took off 6 bases at V and 0 bases at J, with 12 bases between the two ends. The CDR3 has 14 amino acids. Here the CDR3 DNA reads TGTGCCAGCAGGCCTATCACAAGCTCCTACGAGCAGTACTTC. It is translated as CASRPITSSYEQYF.

This clonotype showed up many times. The chain combines TRBV3-1 with TRBJ2-1, with D possibly called TRBD1 or TRBD2 (6 bases each). V was shortened by 0 bases and J by 2 bases, with 14 bases between the two germline ends. Germline lookup yields CDR1 LGHDT and CDR2 YNNKEL (reference sequence). The CDR3 extends over 17 amino acids. The CDR3 DNA is TGTGCCAGCAGCCAAGATTGGGGGGCGCGGGCCTACAATGAGCAGTTCTTC. As protein: CASSQDWGARAYNEQFF.

This clonotype was seen ten or more times. This chain joins TRBV25-1 and TRBJ2-3; 10 nucleotides align to TRBD1. The J segment lost 4 bases and the V segment lost 5 bases, leaving 6 bases of the junction unmatched. Germline CDR1 MGHDK, CDR2 SYGVNS. The CDR3 runs 15 residues. The CDR3 sequence is CASSPRTGGADTQYF. Written as DNA, the CDR3 is TGTGCCAGCAGTCCCCGGACAGGGGGAGCAGATACGCAGTATTTT.

This clonotype came up a few times. The V call is TRBV5-1, the J call TRBJ2-7; D possibly corresponds to TRBD2 (5 bases). The V end lost 0 bases, the J end lost 5 bases, and 12 bases lay between the germline ends. The CDR3 runs to 14 residues. Germline V gene lookup returns CDR1 SGHRS and CDR2 YFSETQ. The CDR3 DNA follows: TGCGCCAGCAGCTTGGACCCCGGGATAGACGAGCAGTACTTC. Its translation: CASSLDPGIDEQYF.